The following is a T cell receptor beta chain sequence with its context. This sample is drawn from a study of blood T cell repertoires in COVID-19. The table came from immunoSEQ multiplex PCR; TCRdb's copy has only in-frame clones and leaves some out. The profile shows a few hundred thousand clones, about 90% of them singletons. The CDR3 is 14 amino acids. CDR1 MNHEY and CDR2 SVGEGT come from the germline V gene. Trimming took off 4 bases at V and 4 bases at J, with 13 bases between the two ends. The sequence came from a woman in her sixties or seventies with COVID-19, enrolled during active disease. The sequencing input was peripheral blood. V gene TRBV6-2 or TRBV6-3 combines with J gene TRBJ2-5; D is possibly TRBD2 (6 bases). CDR3 in amino acids: CASSSPSAPETQYF. As DNA, the CDR3 is TGTGCCAGCAGTTCCCCTAGCGCCCCAGAGACCCAGTACTTC.